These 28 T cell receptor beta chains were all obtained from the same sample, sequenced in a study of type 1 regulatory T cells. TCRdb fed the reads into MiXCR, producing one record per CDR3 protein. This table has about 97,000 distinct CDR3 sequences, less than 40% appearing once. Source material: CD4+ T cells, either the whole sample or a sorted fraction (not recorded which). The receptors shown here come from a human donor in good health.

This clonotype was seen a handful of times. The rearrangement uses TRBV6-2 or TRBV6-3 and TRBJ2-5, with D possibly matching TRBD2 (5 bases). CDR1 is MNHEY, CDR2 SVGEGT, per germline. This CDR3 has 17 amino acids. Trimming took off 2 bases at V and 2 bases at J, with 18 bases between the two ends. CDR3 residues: CASSYEGGWGAQETQYF. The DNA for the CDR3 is TGTGCCAGCAGTTACGAAGGCGGGTGGGGAGCACAAGAGACCCAGTACTTC.

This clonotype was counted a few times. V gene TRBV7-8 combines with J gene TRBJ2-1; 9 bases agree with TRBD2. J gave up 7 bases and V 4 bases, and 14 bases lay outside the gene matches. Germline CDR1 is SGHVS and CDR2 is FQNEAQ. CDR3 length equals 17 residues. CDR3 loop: CASSSGRASGTRNEQFF. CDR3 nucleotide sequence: TGTGCCAGCAGCTCGGGGCGGGCTAGCGGGACTAGGAATGAGCAGTTCTTC.

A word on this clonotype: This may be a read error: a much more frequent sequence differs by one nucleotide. CDR3 sequence: CASNSLWPVTEAFF. CDR3 bases: TGTGCCAGCAACTCCCTCTGGCCGGTCACTGAAGCTTTCTTT. The chain is built from TRBV7-2 and TRBJ1-1; no clear D. The CDR3 covers 14 residues. V lost 7 bases and J lost 4, with 16 bases in between. Germline CDR1 reads SGHTA; CDR2 reads FQGNSA.

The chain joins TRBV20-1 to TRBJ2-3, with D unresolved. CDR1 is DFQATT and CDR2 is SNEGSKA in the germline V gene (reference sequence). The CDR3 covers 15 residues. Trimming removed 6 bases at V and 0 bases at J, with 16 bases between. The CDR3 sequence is CSASDWAESTDTQYF. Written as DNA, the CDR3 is TGCAGTGCCTCAGATTGGGCAGAAAGCACAGATACGCAGTATTTT.

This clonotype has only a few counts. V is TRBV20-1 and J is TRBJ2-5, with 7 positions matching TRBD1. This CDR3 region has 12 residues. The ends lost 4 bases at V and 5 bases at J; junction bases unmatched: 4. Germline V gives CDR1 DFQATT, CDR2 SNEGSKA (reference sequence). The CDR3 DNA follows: TGCAGTGCTAAAGACAGGGTGGAGACCCAGTACTTC. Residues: CSAKDRVETQYF.

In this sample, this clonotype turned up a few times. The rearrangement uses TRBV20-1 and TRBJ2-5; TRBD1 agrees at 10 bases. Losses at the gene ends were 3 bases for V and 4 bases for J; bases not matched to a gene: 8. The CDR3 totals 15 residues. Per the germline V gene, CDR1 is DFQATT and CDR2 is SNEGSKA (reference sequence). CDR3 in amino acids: CSASLGTGAGETQYF. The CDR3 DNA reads TGCAGTGCTAGTCTTGGGACAGGGGCAGGAGAGACCCAGTACTTC.

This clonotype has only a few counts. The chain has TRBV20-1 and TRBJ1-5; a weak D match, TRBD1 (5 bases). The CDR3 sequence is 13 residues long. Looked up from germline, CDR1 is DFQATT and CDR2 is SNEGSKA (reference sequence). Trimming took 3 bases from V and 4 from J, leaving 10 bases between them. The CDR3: CSASWGGNQPQHF. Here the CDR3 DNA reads TGCAGTGCTAGTTGGGGGGGTAATCAGCCCCAGCATTTT.

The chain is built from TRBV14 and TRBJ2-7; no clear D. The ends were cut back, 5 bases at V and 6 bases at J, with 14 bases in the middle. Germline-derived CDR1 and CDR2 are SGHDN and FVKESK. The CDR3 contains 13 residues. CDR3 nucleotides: TGTGCCAGCAGCTCCCTCCTCGCTGGCGAGCAGTACTTC. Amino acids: CASSSLLAGEQYF.

The CDR3 spells CASSHGFRDRRHYNEQFF. The CDR3 DNA sequence: TGTGCCAGCAGCCACGGGTTCCGGGACAGGCGCCATTACAATGAGCAGTTCTTC. The chain couples TRBV6-5 to TRBJ2-1; TRBD1 agrees at 8 bases. This CDR3 has 18 residues. The germline V gene encodes CDR1 MNHEY and CDR2 SVGAGI. The V gene end was trimmed by 6 bases and the J gene end by 4 bases; junction bases not matched to a gene: 17.

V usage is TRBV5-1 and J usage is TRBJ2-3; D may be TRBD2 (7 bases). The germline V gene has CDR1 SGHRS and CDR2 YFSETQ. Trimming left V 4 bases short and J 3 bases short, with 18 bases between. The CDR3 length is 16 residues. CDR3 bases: TGCGCCAGCAGCCCCTTGGGGGGCGGGAGTACAGATACGCAGTATTTT. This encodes CASSPLGGGSTDTQYF.

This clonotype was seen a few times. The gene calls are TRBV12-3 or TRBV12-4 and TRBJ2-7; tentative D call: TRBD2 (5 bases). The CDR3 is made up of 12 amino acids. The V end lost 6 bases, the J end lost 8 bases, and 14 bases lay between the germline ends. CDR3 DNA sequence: TGTGCCAGCAGGGGAGAGACCGTGAAGCAGTACTTC. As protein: CASRGETVKQYF.

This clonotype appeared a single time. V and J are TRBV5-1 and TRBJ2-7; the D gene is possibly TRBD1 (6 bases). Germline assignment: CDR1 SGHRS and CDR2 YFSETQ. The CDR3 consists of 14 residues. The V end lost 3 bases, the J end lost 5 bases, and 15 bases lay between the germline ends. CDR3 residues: CASSSGVRENEQYF. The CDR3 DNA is TGCGCCAGCAGCTCAGGGGTCAGAGAAAACGAGCAGTACTTC.

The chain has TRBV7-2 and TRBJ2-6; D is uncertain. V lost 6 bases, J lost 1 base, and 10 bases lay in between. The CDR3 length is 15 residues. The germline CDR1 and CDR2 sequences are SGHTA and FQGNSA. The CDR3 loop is CASSADGSGANVLTF. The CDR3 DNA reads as TGTGCCAGCAGTGCCGATGGATCTGGGGCCAACGTCCTGACTTTC.

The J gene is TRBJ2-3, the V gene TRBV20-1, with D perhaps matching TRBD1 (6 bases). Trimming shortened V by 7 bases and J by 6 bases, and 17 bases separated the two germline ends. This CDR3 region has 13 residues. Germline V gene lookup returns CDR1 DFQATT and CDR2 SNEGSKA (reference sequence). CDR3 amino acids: CSVEQGWRDTQYF. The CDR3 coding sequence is TGCAGTGTCGAACAGGGATGGCGGGATACGCAGTATTTT.

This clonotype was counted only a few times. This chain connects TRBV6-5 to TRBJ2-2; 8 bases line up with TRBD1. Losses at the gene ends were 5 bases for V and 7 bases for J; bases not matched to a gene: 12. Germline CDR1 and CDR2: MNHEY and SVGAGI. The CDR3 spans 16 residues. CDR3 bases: TGTGCCAGCAGTGAAAGCAGGGGGCAAATTGGCGGGGAGCTGTTTTTT. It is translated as CASSESRGQIGGELFF.

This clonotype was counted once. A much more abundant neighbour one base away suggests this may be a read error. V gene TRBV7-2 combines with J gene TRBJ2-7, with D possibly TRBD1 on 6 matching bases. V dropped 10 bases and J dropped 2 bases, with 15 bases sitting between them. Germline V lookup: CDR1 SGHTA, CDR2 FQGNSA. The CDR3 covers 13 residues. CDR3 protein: CTTSKDRTYEQYF. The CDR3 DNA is TGTACCACCTCGAAGGACAGAACCTACGAGCAGTACTTC.

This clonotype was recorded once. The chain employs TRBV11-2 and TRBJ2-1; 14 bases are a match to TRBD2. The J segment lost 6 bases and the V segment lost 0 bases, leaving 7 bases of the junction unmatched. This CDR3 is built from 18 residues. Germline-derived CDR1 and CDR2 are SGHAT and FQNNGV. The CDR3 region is CASSLDPLGLAGGNEQFF. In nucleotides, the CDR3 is TGTGCCAGCAGCTTAGATCCCCTCGGACTAGCGGGAGGCAATGAGCAGTTCTTC.

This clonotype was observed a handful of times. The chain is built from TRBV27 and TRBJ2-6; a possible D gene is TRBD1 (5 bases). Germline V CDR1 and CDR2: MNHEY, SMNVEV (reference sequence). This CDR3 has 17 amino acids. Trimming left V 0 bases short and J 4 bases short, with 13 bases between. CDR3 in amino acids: CASSLSAGWAGANVLTF. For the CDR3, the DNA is TGTGCCAGCAGTTTATCGGCAGGGTGGGCAGGGGCCAACGTCCTGACTTTC.

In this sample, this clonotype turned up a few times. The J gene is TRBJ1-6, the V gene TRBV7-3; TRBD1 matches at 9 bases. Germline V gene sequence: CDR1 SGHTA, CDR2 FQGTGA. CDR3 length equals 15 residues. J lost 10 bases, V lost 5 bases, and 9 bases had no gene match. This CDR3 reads CASSLRGTGNSPLHF. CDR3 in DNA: TGTGCCAGCAGCCTAAGGGGGACAGGGAACTCACCCCTCCACTTT.

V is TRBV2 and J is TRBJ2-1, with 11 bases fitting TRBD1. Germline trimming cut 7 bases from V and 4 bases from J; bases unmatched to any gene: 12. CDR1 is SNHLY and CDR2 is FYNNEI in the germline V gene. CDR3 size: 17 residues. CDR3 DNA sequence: TGTGCCAGCACCCACCCCTCCCGGGACAGGGGGTACAATGAGCAGTTCTTC. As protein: CASTHPSRDRGYNEQFF.

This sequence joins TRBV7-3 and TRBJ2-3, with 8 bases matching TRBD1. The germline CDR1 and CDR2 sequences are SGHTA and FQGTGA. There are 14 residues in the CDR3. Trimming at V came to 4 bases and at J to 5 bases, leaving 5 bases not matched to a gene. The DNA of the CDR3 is TGTGCCAGCAGCTCCGGACAGGGAGTAGATACGCAGTATTTT. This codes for CASSSGQGVDTQYF.

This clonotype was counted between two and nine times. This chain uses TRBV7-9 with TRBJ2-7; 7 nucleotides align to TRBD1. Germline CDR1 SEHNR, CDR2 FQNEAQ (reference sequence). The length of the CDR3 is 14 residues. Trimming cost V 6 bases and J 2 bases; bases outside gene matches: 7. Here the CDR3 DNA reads TGTGCCAGCAGTCGGCGGACAGGACCCTACGAGCAGTACTTC. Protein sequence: CASSRRTGPYEQYF. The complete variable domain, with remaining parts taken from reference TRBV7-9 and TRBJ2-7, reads DTGVSQNPRHKITKRGQNVTFRCDPISEHNRLYWYRQTLGQGPEFLTYFQNEAQLEKSRLLSDRFSAERPKGSFSTLEIQRTEQGDSAMYLCASSRRTGPYEQYFGPGTRLTVT.

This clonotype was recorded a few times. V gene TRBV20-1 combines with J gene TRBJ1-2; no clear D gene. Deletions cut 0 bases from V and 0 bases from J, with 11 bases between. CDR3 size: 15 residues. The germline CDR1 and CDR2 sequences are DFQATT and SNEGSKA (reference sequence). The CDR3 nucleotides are TGCAGTGCTAGAGATACTCGCGGGCCTAACTATGGCTACACCTTC. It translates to CSARDTRGPNYGYTF.

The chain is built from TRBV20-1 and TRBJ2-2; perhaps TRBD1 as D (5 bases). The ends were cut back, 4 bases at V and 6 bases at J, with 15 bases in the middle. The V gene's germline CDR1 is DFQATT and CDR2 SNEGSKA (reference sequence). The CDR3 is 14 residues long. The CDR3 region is CSATGAGISGELFF. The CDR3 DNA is TGCAGTGCTACAGGTGCAGGGATCTCCGGGGAGCTGTTTTTT.

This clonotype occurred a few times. The DNA of the CDR3 is TGTGCCAGCTCGGTACCGGCCGGGCCGATGAACACCGGGGAGCTGTTTTTT. As protein: CASSVPAGPMNTGELFF. The V and J genes are TRBV18 and TRBJ2-2; D gene ambiguous. V lost 6 bases, J lost 1 base, and 18 bases lay in between. The length of the CDR3 is 17 residues. CDR1 KGHSH and CDR2 LQKENI come from the germline V gene.

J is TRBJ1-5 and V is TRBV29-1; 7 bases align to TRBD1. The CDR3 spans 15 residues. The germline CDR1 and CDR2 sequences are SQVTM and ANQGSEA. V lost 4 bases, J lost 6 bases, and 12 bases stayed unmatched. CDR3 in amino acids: CSVGLGTDAVQPQHF. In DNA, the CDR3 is TGCAGCGTTGGGTTAGGGACAGACGCGGTTCAGCCCCAGCATTTT.

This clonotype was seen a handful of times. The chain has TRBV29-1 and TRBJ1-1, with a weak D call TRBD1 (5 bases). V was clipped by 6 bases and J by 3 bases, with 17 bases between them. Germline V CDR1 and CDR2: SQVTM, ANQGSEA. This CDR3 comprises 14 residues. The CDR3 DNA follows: TGCAGCGTCCCAAATCAGGGTTTGGACACTGAAGCTTTCTTT. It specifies CSVPNQGLDTEAFF.

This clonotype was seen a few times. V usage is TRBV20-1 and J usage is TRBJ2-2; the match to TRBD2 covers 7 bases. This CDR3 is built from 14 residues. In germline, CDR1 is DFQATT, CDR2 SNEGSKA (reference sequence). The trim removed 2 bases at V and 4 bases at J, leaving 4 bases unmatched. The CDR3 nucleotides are TGCAGTGCTAGACTGCCGGGGGGCACCGGGGAGCTGTTTTTT. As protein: CSARLPGGTGELFF.